The source of this T cell receptor (beta chain) is a study of T cell clonotyping in hematopoietic cell transplantation. Germline V gene data show CDR1 as LGHNA and CDR2 as YSLEER. V was pared by 0 bases and J by 6 bases, with 18 bases between. The CDR3 is 16 amino acids. Overall study findings and caveats: After transplant, recipient diversity fell while pathologically expanded clonotypes grew through day 180.

As for this clone: What it binds is unknown.

The assay was immunoSEQ multiplex PCR, and TCRdb's table has in-frame clones only and misses some. The profile shows approximately 44,000 clones, around 95% of them singletons. The chain uses TRBV4-3 and TRBJ2-7, with TRBD1 as a possible D gene (6 bases). This TCR was sampled from a man aged 30-40 years in good health. Some clones in this sample may be carry-over from other donors' samples. The sample taken for sequencing was peripheral blood mononuclear cells. CDR3 in amino acids: CASSQDVVGTLREQYF. The CDR3 nucleotides are TGCGCCAGCAGCCAAGACGTTGTGGGGACATTGCGCGAGCAGTACTTC.